This entry concerns a single TCR beta chain. The sample is drawn from a study of T cells in Graves' hyperthyroidism and ophthalmopathy. From germline, CDR1 is SGHRS and CDR2 YFSETQ. The CDR3 has 14 residues. V lost 2 bases to trimming and J lost 4 bases, with 10 bases between them. TCR beta CDR3 regions were amplified from RNA. With the HTBI primer set, the TCR CDR3 went through a first round of RT-PCR. TCRdb used MiXCR to reprocess the multiplex PCR reads, holding one entry per CDR3 protein. The table shows more than 300,000 distinct CDR3 sequences, with roughly 20% occurring only once. The specimen sequenced was blood. This receptor was taken from a man younger than 35 with Graves' ophthalmopathy. The chain couples TRBV5-1 to TRBJ1-3; TRBD1 might be the D (5 bases). CDR3 amino acids: CASSFGTEGNTIYF. Written as DNA, the CDR3 is TGCGCCAGCAGCTTCGGGACCGAGGGAAACACCATATATTTT.